This T cell receptor beta chain originates from a study of cytomegalovirus exposure and HLA in healthy donors. Trimming removed 4 bases from V and 4 bases from J, with 15 bases in between. The germline V gene encodes CDR1 SGDLS and CDR2 YYNGEE. The CDR3 consists of 15 residues. For this clone: As yet, its antigen is unknown.

Study-level findings and limits: The listing of approximately 160 TCR beta chains classed them as cytomegalovirus-associated. Under in vitro conditions, a few CMV-associated chains were confirmed as specific for CMV antigens. Subsequent analysis revealed that first-cohort TCR clusters tended to co-occur in the roughly 120 validation repertoires.

The assay was immunoSEQ multiplex PCR, and TCRdb's table has in-frame clones only and misses some. The data show 150,000 to 160,000 clones, 86% seen once. This clonotype was sampled from a human donor in good health. The specimen sequenced was PBMCs. J is TRBJ1-3 and V is TRBV9; TRBD1 is a possible D gene (5 bases). The CDR3 coding sequence is TGTGCCAGCAGCCCCCGTGGGGGGTACGGAAACACCATATATTTT. Residues: CASSPRGGYGNTIYF. Combining the CDR3 with reference TRBV9 and TRBJ1-3 gives the whole variable domain DSGVTQTPKHLITATGQRVTLRCSPRSGDLSVYWYQQSLDQGLQFLIQYYNGEERAKGNILERFSAQQFPDLHSELNLSSLELGDSALYFCASSPRGGYGNTIYFGEGSWLTVV.